This T cell receptor beta chain was found in a study of blood T cell repertoires in COVID-19. Study-wide context: Donors in the United States, Italy and Spain gave samples during acute or convalescent COVID-19. Nucleic acid was either cDNA or gDNA, and it came from T cells, B-cell-depleted T cells, or PBMCs.

Original methodology: Amplifying reference gene primers gave estimates of nucleated cell counts. Assay used: immunoSEQ multiplex PCR; TCRdb lists only in-frame clones, some missing. V and J calls and clone size come straight from that table; D and trimming were deduced from the DNA. The table has about 51,000 clones, approximately 91% seen once. The receptor was isolated from a man aged 50-59 years with active COVID-19. Material for sequencing was peripheral blood.

This chain's CDR3 is CASRQQANYGYTF. The CDR3 coding sequence is TGTGCCAGTAGACAGCAAGCTAACTATGGCTACACCTTC. V gene TRBV19 combines with J gene TRBJ1-2; the D is unclear. This CDR3 has 13 residues. V dropped 6 bases and J dropped 0 bases, with 8 bases sitting between them. The germline gives CDR1 LNHDA, CDR2 SQIVND (reference sequence). Combining the CDR3 with reference TRBV19 and TRBJ1-2 gives the whole variable domain DGGITQSPKYLFRKEGQNVTLSCEQNLNHDAMYWYRQDPGQGLRLIYYSQIVNDFQKGDIAEGYSVSREKKESFPLTVTSAQKNPTAFYLCASRQQANYGYTFGSGTRLTVV.